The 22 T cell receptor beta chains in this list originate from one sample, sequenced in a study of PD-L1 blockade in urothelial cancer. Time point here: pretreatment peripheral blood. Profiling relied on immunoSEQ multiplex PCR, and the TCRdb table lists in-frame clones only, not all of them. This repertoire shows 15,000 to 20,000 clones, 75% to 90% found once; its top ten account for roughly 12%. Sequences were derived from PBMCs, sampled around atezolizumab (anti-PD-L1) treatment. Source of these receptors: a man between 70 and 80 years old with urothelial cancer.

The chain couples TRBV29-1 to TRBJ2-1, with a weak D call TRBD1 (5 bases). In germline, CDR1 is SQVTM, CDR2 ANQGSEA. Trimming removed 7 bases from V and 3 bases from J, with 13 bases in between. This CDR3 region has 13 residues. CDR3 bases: TGCAGCGGACGACAGAATTTCTACAATGAGCAGTTCTTC. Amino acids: CSGRQNFYNEQFF.

The CDR3 DNA is TGTGCCAGCTCGCAGGGGGCGGGCAATCAGCCCCAGCATTTT. Protein: CASSQGAGNQPQHF. The V and J genes are TRBV18 and TRBJ1-5, with 8 bases that match TRBD1. V dropped 6 bases and J dropped 2; count of bases not matched to a gene: 3. The CDR3 consists of 14 residues. CDR1 and CDR2 (germline): KGHSH, LQKENI.

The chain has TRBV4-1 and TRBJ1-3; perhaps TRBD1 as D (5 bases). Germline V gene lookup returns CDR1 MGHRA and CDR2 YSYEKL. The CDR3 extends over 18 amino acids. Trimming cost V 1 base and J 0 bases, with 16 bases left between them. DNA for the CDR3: TGCGCCAGCAGCCAAGTGGGGGGGGGACCGCGCTCTGGAAACACCATATATTTT. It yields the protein CASSQVGGGPRSGNTIYF.

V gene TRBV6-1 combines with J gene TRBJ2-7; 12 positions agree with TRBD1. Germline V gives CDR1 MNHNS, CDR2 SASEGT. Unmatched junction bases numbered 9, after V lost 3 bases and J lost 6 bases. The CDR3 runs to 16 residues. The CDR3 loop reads CASSENSGTGGSEQYF. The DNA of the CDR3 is TGTGCCAGCAGTGAGAATTCCGGGACAGGGGGCTCCGAGCAGTACTTC.

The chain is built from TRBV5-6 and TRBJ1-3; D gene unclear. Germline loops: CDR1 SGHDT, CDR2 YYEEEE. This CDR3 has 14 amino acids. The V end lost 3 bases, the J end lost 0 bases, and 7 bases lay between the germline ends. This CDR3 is CASSYTPSGNTIYF. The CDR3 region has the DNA TGTGCCAGCAGCTACACCCCCTCTGGAAACACCATATATTTT.

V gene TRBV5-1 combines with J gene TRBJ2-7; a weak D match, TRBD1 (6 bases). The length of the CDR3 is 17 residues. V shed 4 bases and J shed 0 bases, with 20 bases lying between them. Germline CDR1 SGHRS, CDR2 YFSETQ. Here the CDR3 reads CASSPRPGQLSSYEQYF. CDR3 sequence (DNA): TGCGCCAGCAGCCCACGCCCCGGACAGCTGAGCTCCTACGAGCAGTACTTC. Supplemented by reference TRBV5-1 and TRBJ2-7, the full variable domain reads KAGVTQTPRYLIKTRGQQVTLSCSPISGHRSVSWYQQTPGQGLQFLFEYFSETQRNKGNFPGRFSGRQFSNSRSEMNVSTLELGDSALYLCASSPRPGQLSSYEQYFGPGTRLTVT.

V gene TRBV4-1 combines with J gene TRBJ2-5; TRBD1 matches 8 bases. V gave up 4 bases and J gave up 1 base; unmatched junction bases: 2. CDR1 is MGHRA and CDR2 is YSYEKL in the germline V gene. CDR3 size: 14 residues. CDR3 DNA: TGCGCCAGCAGCCGAACAGGGGGCCAAGAGACCCAGTACTTC. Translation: CASSRTGGQETQYF.

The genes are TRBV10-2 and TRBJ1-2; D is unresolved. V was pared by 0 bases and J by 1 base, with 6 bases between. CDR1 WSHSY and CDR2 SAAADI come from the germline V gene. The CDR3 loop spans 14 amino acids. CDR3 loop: CASSESGGNYGYTF. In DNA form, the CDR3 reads TGCGCCAGCAGTGAGTCGGGAGGTAACTATGGCTACACCTTC.

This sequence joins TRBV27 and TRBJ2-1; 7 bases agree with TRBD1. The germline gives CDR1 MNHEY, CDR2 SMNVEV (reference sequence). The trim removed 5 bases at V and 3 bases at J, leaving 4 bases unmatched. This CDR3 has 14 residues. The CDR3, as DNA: TGTGCCAGCAGTCTAGACAGGGTCTACAATGAGCAGTTCTTC. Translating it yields CASSLDRVYNEQFF.

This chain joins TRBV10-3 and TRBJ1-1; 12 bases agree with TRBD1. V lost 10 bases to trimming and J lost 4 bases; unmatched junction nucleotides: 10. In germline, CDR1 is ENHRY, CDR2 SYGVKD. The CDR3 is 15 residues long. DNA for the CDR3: TGTGCCACCTTGGGACAGGGGGCTTCGGGCACTGAAGCTTTCTTT. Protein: CATLGQGASGTEAFF.

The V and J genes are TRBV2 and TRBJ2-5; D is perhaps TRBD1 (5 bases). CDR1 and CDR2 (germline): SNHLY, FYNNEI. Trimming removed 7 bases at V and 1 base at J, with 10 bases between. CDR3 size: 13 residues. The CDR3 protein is CASNQGSQETQYF. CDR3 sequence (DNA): TGTGCCAGCAATCAGGGAAGCCAAGAGACCCAGTACTTC.

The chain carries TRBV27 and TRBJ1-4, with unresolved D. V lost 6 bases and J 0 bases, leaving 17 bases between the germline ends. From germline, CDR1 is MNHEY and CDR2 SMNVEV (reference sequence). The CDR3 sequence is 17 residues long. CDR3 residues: CASRKDLPSSTNEKLFF. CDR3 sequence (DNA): TGTGCCAGCAGGAAGGACTTACCTTCTTCAACTAATGAAAAACTGTTTTTT.

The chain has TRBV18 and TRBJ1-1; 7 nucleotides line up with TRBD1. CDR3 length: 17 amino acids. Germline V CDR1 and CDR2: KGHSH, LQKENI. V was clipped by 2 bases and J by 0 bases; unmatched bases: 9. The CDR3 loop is CASSPTTGEGMNTEAFF. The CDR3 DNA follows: TGTGCCAGCTCACCAACTACAGGGGAAGGGATGAACACTGAAGCTTTCTTT. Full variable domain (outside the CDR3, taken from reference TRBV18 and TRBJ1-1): NAGVMQNPRHLVRRRGQEARLRCSPMKGHSHVYWYRQLPEEGLKFMVYLQKENIIDESGMPKERFSAEFPKEGPSILRIQQVVRGDSAAYFCASSPTTGEGMNTEAFFGQGTRLTVV.

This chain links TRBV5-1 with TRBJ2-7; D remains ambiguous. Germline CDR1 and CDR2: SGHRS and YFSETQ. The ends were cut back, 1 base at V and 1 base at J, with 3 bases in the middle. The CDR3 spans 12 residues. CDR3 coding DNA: TGCGCCAGCAGCTTGACTTCCTACGAGCAGTACTTC. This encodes CASSLTSYEQYF.

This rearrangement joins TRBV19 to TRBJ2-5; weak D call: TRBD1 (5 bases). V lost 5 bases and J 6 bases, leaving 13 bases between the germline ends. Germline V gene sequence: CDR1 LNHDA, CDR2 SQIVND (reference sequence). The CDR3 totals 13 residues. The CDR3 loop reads CASSFLWGQTQYF. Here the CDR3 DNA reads TGTGCCAGTAGTTTCCTCTGGGGCCAGACCCAGTACTTC.

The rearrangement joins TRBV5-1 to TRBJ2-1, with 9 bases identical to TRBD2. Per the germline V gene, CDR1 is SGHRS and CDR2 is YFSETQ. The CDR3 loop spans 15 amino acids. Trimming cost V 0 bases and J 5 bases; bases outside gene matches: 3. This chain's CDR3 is CASSLASGVHNEQFF. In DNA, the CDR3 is TGCGCCAGCAGCTTGGCTAGCGGGGTCCACAATGAGCAGTTCTTC.

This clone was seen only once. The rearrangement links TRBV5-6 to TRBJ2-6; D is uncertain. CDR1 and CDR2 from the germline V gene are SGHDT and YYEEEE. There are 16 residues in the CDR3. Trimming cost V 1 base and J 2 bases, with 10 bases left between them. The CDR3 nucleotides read TGTGCCAGCAGCTTGCTCAGGATGGCTGGGGCCAACGTCCTGACTTTC. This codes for CASSLLRMAGANVLTF.

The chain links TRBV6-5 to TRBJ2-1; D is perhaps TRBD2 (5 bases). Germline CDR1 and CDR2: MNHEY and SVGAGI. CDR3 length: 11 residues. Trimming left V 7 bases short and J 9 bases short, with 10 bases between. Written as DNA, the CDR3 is TGTGCCAGCACCCTAGCATCTGAGCAGTTCTTC. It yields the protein CASTLASEQFF.

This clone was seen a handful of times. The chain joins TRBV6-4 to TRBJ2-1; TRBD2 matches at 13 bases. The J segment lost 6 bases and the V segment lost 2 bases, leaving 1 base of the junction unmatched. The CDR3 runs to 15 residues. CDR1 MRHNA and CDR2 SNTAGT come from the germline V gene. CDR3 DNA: TGTGCCAGCAGTGACACTAGCGGGGGGGCCAATGAGCAGTTCTTC. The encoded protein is CASSDTSGGANEQFF.

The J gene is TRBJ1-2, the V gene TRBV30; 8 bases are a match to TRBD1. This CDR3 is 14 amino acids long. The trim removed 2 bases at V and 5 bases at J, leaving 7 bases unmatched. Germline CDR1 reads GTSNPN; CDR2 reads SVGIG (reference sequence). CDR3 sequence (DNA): TGTGCCTGGAGTCCGCGGGACAGGTATTATGGCTACACCTTC. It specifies CAWSPRDRYYGYTF.

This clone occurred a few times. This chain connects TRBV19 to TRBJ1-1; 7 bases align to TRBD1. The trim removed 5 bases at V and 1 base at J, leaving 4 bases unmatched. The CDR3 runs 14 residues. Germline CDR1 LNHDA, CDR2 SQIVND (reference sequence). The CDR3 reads CASSFRTGNTEAFF. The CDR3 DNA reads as TGTGCCAGTAGTTTCCGGACAGGGAACACTGAAGCTTTCTTT.

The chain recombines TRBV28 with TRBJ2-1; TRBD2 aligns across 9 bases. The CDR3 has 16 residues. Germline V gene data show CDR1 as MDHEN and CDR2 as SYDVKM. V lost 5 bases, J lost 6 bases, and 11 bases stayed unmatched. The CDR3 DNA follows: TGTGCCAGCAGTAGATCCGGGACTAGCCCCATCAATGAGCAGTTCTTC. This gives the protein CASSRSGTSPINEQFF.